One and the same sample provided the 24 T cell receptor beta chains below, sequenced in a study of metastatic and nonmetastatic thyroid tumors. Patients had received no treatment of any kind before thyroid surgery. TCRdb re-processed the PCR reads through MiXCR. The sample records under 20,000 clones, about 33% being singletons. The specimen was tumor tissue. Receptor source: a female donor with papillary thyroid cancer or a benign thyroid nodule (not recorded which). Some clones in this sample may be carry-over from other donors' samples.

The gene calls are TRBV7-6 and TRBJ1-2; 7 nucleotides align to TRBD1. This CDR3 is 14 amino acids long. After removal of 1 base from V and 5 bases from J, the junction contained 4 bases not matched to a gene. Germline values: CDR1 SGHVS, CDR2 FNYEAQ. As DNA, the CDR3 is TGTGCCAGCAGCTTAGGGGGACAGTTATATGGCTACACCTTC. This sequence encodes CASSLGGQLYGYTF.

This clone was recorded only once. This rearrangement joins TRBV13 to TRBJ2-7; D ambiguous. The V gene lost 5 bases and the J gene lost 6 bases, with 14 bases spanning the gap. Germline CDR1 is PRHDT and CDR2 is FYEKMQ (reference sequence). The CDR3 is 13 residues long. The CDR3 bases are TGTGCCAGCAGCGCCCCGGACCGGCTCGAGCAGTACTTC. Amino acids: CASSAPDRLEQYF.

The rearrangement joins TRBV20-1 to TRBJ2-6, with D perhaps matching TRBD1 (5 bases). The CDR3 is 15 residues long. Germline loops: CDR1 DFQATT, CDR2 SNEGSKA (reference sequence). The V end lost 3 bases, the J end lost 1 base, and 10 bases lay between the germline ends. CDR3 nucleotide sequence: TGCAGTGCTAGTAGAAGGGGTTCTGGGGCCAACGTCCTGACTTTC. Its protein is CSASRRGSGANVLTF.

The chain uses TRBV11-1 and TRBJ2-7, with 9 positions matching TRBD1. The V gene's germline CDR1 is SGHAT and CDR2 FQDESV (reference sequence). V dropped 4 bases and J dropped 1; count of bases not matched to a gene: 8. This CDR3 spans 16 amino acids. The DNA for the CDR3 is TGTGCCAGCAGCTCACTTGGGGGACAGGGTTCCTACGAGCAGTACTTC. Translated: CASSSLGGQGSYEQYF. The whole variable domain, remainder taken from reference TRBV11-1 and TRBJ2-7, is EAEVAQSPRYKITEKSQAVAFWCDPISGHATLYWYRQILGQGPELLVQFQDESVVDDSQLPKDRFSAERLKGVDSTLKIQPAELGDSAMYLCASSSLGGQGSYEQYFGPGTRLTVT.

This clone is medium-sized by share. The CDR3 loop is CASTTTRENYGYTF. Written as DNA, the CDR3 is TGTGCCAGCACCACAACTAGGGAAAATTATGGCTACACCTTC. The J gene is TRBJ1-2, the V gene TRBV6-2 or TRBV6-3; D remains ambiguous. The germline V gene has CDR1 MNHEY and CDR2 SVGEGT. The CDR3 contains 14 residues. The V and J ends lost 7 bases and 5 bases respectively, with 17 bases between them.

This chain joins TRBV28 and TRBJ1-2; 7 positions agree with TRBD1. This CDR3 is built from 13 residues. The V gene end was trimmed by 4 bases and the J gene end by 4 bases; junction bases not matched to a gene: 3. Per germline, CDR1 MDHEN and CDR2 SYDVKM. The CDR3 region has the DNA TGTGCCAGCAGTTACGGACAGGCCTATGGCTACACCTTC. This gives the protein CASSYGQAYGYTF.

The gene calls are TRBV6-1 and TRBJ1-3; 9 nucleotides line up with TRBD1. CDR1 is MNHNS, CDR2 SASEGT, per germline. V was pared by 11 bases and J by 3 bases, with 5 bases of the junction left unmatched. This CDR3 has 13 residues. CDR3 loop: CAVTGGIGNTIYF. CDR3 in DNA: TGTGCCGTTACAGGGGGCATTGGAAACACCATATATTTT.

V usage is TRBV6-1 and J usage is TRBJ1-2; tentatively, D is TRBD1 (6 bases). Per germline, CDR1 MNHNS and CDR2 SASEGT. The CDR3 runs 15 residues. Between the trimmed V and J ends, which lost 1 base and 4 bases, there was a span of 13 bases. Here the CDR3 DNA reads TGTGCCAGCAGTGAAGGAGGGGGTGCTACCTATGGCTACACCTTC. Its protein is CASSEGGGATYGYTF.

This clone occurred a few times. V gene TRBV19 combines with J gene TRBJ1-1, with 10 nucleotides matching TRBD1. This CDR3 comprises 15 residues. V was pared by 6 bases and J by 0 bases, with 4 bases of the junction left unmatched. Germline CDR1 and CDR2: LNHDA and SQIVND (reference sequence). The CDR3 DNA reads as TGTGCCAGTAGGGGACAGGGGATCTTGAACACTGAAGCTTTCTTT. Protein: CASRGQGILNTEAFF.

In DNA, the CDR3 is TGCGCCAGCAGCTTCGCACAGGGCACAGATACGCAGTATTTT. It is translated as CASSFAQGTDTQYF. This sequence joins TRBV5-1 and TRBJ2-3; D might be TRBD1 (5 bases). Trimming took 2 bases from V and 1 from J, leaving 8 bases between them. Germline loops: CDR1 SGHRS, CDR2 YFSETQ. There are 14 residues in the CDR3.

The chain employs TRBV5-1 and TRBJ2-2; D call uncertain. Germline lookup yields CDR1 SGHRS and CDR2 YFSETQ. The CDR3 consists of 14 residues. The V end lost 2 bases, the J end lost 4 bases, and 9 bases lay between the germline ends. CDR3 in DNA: TGCGCCAGCAGCTTTGGTGGCGTCACCGGGGAGCTGTTTTTT. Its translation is CASSFGGVTGELFF.

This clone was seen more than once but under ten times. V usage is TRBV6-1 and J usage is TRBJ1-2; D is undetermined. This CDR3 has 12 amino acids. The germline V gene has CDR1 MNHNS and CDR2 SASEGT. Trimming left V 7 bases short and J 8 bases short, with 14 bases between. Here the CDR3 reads CASTHNAAGYTF. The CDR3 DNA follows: TGTGCCAGCACTCATAATGCGGCCGGCTACACCTTC.

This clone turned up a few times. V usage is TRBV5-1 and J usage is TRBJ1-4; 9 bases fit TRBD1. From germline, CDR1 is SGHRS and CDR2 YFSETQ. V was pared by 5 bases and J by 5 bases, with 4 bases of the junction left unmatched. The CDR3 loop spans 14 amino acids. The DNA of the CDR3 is TGCGCCAGCAGTCATGACAGGGGGAATGAAAAACTGTTTTTT. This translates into CASSHDRGNEKLFF.

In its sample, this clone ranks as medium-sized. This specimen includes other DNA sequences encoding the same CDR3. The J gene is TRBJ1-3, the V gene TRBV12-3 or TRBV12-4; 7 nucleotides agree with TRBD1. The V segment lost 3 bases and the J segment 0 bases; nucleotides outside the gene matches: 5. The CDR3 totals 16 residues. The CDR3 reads CASSLTGTISGNTIYF. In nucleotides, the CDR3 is TGTGCCAGCAGTTTGACAGGGACGATCTCTGGAAACACCATATATTTT.

CDR3: CASSLDTQYF. CDR3 bases: TGTGCCAGCAGCTTGGATACGCAGTATTTT. This chain joins TRBV11-3 and TRBJ2-3; D ambiguous. V was trimmed by 3 bases and J by 6 bases, leaving 1 base between them. The CDR3 is 10 residues long. CDR1 is SGHNT, CDR2 YENEEA, per germline. Complete variable domain (other parts from reference TRBV11-3 and TRBJ2-3): EAGVVQSPRYKIIEKKQPVAFWCNPISGHNTLYWYLQNLGQGPELLIRYENEEAVDDSQLPKDRFSAERLKGVDSTLKIQPAELGDSAVYLCASSLDTQYFGPGTRLTVL.

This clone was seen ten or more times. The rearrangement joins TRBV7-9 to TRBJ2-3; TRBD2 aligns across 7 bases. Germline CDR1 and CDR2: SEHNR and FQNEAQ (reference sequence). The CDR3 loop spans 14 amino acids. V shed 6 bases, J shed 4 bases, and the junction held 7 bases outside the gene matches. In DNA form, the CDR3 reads TGTGCCAGCAGGCCGCCCGCGGGGGCAGATACGCAGTATTTT. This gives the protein CASRPPAGADTQYF.

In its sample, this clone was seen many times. Here the CDR3 reads CASKRQGSSYEQYF. The CDR3 bases are TGTGCCAGCAAAAGACAAGGAAGCTCCTACGAGCAGTACTTC. This chain connects TRBV28 to TRBJ2-7; D call uncertain. With 7 bases removed from V and 0 bases from J, the gap between germline ends came to 13 bases. The CDR3 runs to 14 residues. From germline, CDR1 is MDHEN and CDR2 SYDVKM.

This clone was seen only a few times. CDR3: CASSGTVGNTEAFF. CDR3 sequence (DNA): TGTGCCAGCAGTGGGACCGTCGGGAACACTGAAGCTTTCTTT. The chain employs TRBV2 and TRBJ1-1, with D unresolved. The germline gives CDR1 SNHLY, CDR2 FYNNEI. The CDR3 is 14 amino acids. Trimming took 4 bases from V and 1 from J, leaving 10 bases between them.

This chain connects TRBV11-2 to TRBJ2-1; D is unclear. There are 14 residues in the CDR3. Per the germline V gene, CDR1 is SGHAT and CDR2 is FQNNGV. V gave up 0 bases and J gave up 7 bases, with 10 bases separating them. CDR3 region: CASSLDSRKNEQFF. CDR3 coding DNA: TGTGCCAGCAGCTTAGACTCCCGGAAAAATGAGCAGTTCTTC.

This chain's CDR3 is CANLKGAQHF. Here the CDR3 DNA reads TGTGCCAATCTGAAGGGGGCCCAGCATTTT. The chain is built from TRBV11-2 and TRBJ1-5, with D perhaps matching TRBD1 (6 bases). The CDR3 loop spans 10 amino acids. Germline V CDR1 and CDR2: SGHAT, FQNNGV. Between the trimmed V and J ends, which lost 10 bases and 11 bases, there was a span of 12 bases.

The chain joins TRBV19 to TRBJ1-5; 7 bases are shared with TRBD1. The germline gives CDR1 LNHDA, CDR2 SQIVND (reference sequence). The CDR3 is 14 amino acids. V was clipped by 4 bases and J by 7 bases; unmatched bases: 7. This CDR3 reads CASSNYRGGQPQHF. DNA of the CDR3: TGTGCCAGTAGTAACTACAGGGGCGGACAGCCCCAGCATTTT.

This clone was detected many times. CDR3 bases: TGCGCCAGCAGTGAGACTAGCGGGAGAGGAGATGAGCAGTTCTTC. Protein sequence: CASSETSGRGDEQFF. V and J are TRBV10-1 and TRBJ2-1; 11 bases fit TRBD2. J was trimmed by 8 bases and V by 2 bases; bases with no gene match: 5. Germline-derived CDR1 and CDR2 are WNHNN and SYGVQD (reference sequence). This CDR3 comprises 15 residues.

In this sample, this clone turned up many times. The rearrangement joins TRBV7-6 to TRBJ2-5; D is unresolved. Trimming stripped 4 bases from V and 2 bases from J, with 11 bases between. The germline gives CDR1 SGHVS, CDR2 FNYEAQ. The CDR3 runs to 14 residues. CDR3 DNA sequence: TGTGCCAGCAGCTCGCCGTCGGAGCAAGAGACCCAGTACTTC. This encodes CASSSPSEQETQYF.

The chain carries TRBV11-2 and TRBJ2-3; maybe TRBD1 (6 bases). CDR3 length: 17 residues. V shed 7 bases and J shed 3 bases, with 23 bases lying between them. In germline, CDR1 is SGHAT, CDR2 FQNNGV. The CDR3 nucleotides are TGTGCCAGCACCTTGGGGCAGTGGTGGGGGCGAACAGATACGCAGTATTTT. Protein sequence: CASTLGQWWGRTDTQYF.